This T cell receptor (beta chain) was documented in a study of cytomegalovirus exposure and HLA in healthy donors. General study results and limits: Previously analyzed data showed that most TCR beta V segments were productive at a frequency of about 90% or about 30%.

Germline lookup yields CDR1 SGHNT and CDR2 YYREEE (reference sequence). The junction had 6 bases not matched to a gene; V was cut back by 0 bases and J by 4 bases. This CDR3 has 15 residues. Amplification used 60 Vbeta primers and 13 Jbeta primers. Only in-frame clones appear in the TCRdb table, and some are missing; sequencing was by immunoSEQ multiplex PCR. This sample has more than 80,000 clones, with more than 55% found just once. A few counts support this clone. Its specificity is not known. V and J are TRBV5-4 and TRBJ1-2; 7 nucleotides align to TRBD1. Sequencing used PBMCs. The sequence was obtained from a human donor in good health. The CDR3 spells CASSLATGATYGYTF. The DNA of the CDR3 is TGTGCCAGCAGCTTGGCTACAGGGGCGACCTATGGCTACACCTTC.